These T cell receptor beta chains were read from a single sample in a study of T cell responses to AZD1222 COVID-19 vaccine. Clones were read by immunoSEQ multiplex PCR, and TCRdb kept only the in-frame ones, dropping some. The sample yields approximately 60,000 clones, about four fifths seen once. The sequencing here drew on peripheral blood, taken on day 0 of AZD1222 vaccination. These TCRs come from an adult in good health. The CDR3 runs from the conserved cysteine through the conserved F or W. The D gene is left open where the match is weak. Clone size is given for some rows only: seen once, a few or many times, or a class if the clone is expanded.

J gene: TRBJ1-1; V gene: TRBV19; D gene: -; clone size: -; CDR3 protein: CASSIGPREAFF; CDR3 DNA: TGTGCCAGTAGTATTGGGCCGAGAGAAGCTTTCTTT
J gene: TRBJ1-4; V gene: TRBV2; D gene: TRBD1; clone size: -; CDR3 protein: CASNPGQGRANEKLFF; CDR3 DNA: TGTGCCAGCAACCCGGGACAGGGGAGGGCTAATGAAAAACTGTTTTTT
J gene: TRBJ1-6; V gene: TRBV6-5; D gene: -; clone size: few; CDR3 protein: CASSYAPNYNSPLHF; CDR3 DNA: TGTGCCAGCAGTTACGCTCCGAACTATAATTCACCCCTCCACTTT
J gene: TRBJ1-2; V gene: TRBV30; D gene: -; clone size: few; CDR3 protein: CAQRSGGIYGYTF; CDR3 DNA: TGTGCCCAGCGGTCGGGGGGGATCTATGGCTACACCTTC
J gene: TRBJ1-1; V gene: TRBV28; D gene: -; clone size: -; CDR3 protein: CASSLAGRGTEAFF; CDR3 DNA: TGTGCCAGCAGTTTAGCCGGGAGGGGCACTGAAGCTTTCTTT
J gene: TRBJ2-2; V gene: TRBV27; D gene: -; clone size: -; CDR3 protein: CASSSWPTGELFF; CDR3 DNA: TGTGCCAGCAGTTCATGGCCTACCGGGGAGCTGTTTTTT
J gene: TRBJ2-7; V gene: TRBV6-2/TRBV6-3; D gene: -; clone size: few; CDR3 protein: CASSYFGPGYEQYF; CDR3 DNA: -
J gene: TRBJ2-7; V gene: TRBV10-1; D gene: TRBD1; clone size: -; CDR3 protein: CASSGTGGSYEQYF; CDR3 DNA: TGCGCCAGCAGTGGGACAGGGGGCTCCTACGAGCAGTACTTC
J gene: TRBJ1-2; V gene: TRBV7-9; D gene: -; clone size: -; CDR3 protein: CASSRGTSPRGYHGYTF; CDR3 DNA: TGTGCCAGCAGCCGCGGGACATCTCCGAGAGGATATCATGGCTACACCTTC
J gene: TRBJ1-5; V gene: TRBV6-5; D gene: -; clone size: -; CDR3 protein: CASSYSGGGQPQHF; CDR3 DNA: TGTGCCAGCAGTTACTCAGGTGGCGGTCAGCCCCAGCATTTT
J gene: TRBJ2-1; V gene: TRBV7-9; D gene: TRBD1; clone size: -; CDR3 protein: CASSPGGPYNEQFF; CDR3 DNA: TGTGCCAGCAGTCCAGGGGGCCCCTACAATGAGCAGTTCTTC
J gene: TRBJ1-4; V gene: TRBV7-2; D gene: -; clone size: -; CDR3 protein: CASSLAGRIGEKLFF; CDR3 DNA: TGTGCCAGCAGCTTAGCGGGCAGGATCGGTGAAAAACTGTTTTTT
J gene: TRBJ2-5; V gene: TRBV9; D gene: -; clone size: -; CDR3 protein: CASSVGASGETQYF; CDR3 DNA: TGTGCCAGCAGCGTAGGGGCTAGTGGGGAGACCCAGTACTTC
J gene: TRBJ1-5; V gene: TRBV2; D gene: TRBD1; clone size: -; CDR3 protein: CASSPDRGRQPQHF; CDR3 DNA: TGTGCCAGCAGCCCCGACAGGGGCCGTCAGCCCCAGCATTTT
J gene: TRBJ2-1; V gene: TRBV3-1/TRBV3-2; D gene: TRBD2; clone size: -; CDR3 protein: CASRSGTSEINEQFF; CDR3 DNA: TGTGCCAGCAGATCCGGGACTAGCGAGATCAATGAGCAGTTCTTC
J gene: TRBJ2-3; V gene: TRBV6-2/TRBV6-3; D gene: -; clone size: -; CDR3 protein: CASSYQSTDTQYF; CDR3 DNA: TGTGCCAGCAGTTACCAGAGCACAGATACGCAGTATTTT
J gene: TRBJ2-1; V gene: TRBV2; D gene: TRBD1; clone size: -; CDR3 protein: CASIHRQGEGNEQFF; CDR3 DNA: TGTGCCAGCATCCATAGACAGGGCGAAGGCAATGAGCAGTTCTTC
J gene: TRBJ2-5; V gene: TRBV19; D gene: -; clone size: -; CDR3 protein: CASSISPRTATIQETQYF; CDR3 DNA: TGTGCCAGTAGTATAAGCCCCCGGACAGCTACTATCCAAGAGACCCAGTACTTC
J gene: TRBJ1-1; V gene: TRBV3-1/TRBV3-2; D gene: -; clone size: -; CDR3 protein: CASSDTKNTEAFF; CDR3 DNA: TGTGCCAGCAGCGACACTAAAAACACTGAAGCTTTCTTT
J gene: TRBJ2-6; V gene: TRBV24-1; D gene: -; clone size: -; CDR3 protein: CATSEGTLSGANVLTF; CDR3 DNA: TGTGCCACCAGTGAGGGCACACTCTCTGGGGCCAACGTCCTGACTTTC
J gene: TRBJ1-5; V gene: TRBV6-5; D gene: -; clone size: -; CDR3 protein: CASSFRDSNQPQHF; CDR3 DNA: TGTGCCAGCAGTTTCCGGGACAGCAATCAGCCCCAGCATTTT
J gene: TRBJ1-1; V gene: TRBV29-1; D gene: -; clone size: once; CDR3 protein: CSAGDTEAFF; CDR3 DNA: TGCAGCGCGGGAGACACTGAAGCTTTCTTT
J gene: TRBJ2-1; V gene: TRBV28; D gene: TRBD2; clone size: few; CDR3 protein: CASSSLAGGHNEQFF; CDR3 DNA: TGTGCCAGCAGTTCACTAGCGGGGGGGCACAATGAGCAGTTCTTC
J gene: TRBJ2-7; V gene: TRBV30; D gene: -; clone size: few; CDR3 protein: CACRGSSYEQYF; CDR3 DNA: TGTGCCTGTAGAGGAAGCTCCTACGAGCAGTACTTC
J gene: TRBJ1-4; V gene: TRBV14; D gene: TRBD1; clone size: few; CDR3 protein: CASSQRAARTGGLFF; CDR3 DNA: TGTGCCAGCAGCCAGAGGGCGGCCCGGACAGGAGGACTGTTTTTT
J gene: TRBJ1-1; V gene: TRBV29-1; D gene: TRBD1; clone size: few; CDR3 protein: CSVDTGANTEAFF; CDR3 DNA: TGCAGCGTTGACACAGGGGCGAACACTGAAGCTTTCTTT
J gene: TRBJ1-1; V gene: TRBV30; D gene: TRBD1; clone size: -; CDR3 protein: CARTETGGGTEAFF; CDR3 DNA: TGTGCCAGAACCGAGACAGGGGGCGGCACTGAAGCTTTCTTT
J gene: TRBJ1-1; V gene: TRBV10-3; D gene: -; clone size: -; CDR3 protein: CAISEEGRNTEAFF; CDR3 DNA: TGTGCCATCAGTGAGGAAGGGAGGAACACTGAAGCTTTCTTT
J gene: TRBJ2-7; V gene: TRBV7-2; D gene: TRBD1; clone size: -; CDR3 protein: CASKAGQGAYEQYF; CDR3 DNA: TGTGCCAGCAAGGCTGGACAGGGGGCTTACGAGCAGTACTTC
J gene: TRBJ2-7; V gene: TRBV6-6; D gene: TRBD1; clone size: -; CDR3 protein: CASSYSGQGYEQYF; CDR3 DNA: TGTGCCAGCAGTTACTCGGGACAGGGCTACGAGCAGTACTTC
J gene: TRBJ1-2; V gene: TRBV10-1; D gene: -; clone size: -; CDR3 protein: CASSEPPTHRDKDGYTF; CDR3 DNA: TGCGCCAGCAGTGAGCCCCCGACCCACAGGGACAAGGATGGCTACACCTTC
J gene: TRBJ1-1; V gene: TRBV4-1; D gene: -; clone size: -; CDR3 protein: CASSQDPNTEAFF; CDR3 DNA: TGCGCCAGCAGCCAAGATCCGAACACTGAAGCTTTCTTT
J gene: TRBJ2-3; V gene: TRBV23-1; D gene: TRBD2; clone size: -; CDR3 protein: CASSDTGGSTDTQYF; CDR3 DNA: TGCGCCAGCAGTGATACGGGGGGAAGCACAGATACGCAGTATTTT
J gene: TRBJ1-2; V gene: TRBV11-2; D gene: -; clone size: -; CDR3 protein: CASSLDRRVGGYTF; CDR3 DNA: TGTGCCAGCAGCTTAGATCGACGGGTGGGTGGCTACACCTTC
J gene: TRBJ2-1; V gene: TRBV19; D gene: -; clone size: once; CDR3 protein: CASSLLLGQSSYNEQFF; CDR3 DNA: TGTGCCAGTAGCTTATTACTCGGGCAGAGCTCCTACAATGAGCAGTTCTTC
J gene: TRBJ2-7; V gene: TRBV19; D gene: TRBD1; clone size: -; CDR3 protein: CASSLGRGPYEQYF; CDR3 DNA: TGTGCCAGTAGCCTGGGCAGGGGGCCCTACGAGCAGTACTTC
J gene: TRBJ1-6; V gene: TRBV18; D gene: TRBD1; clone size: few; CDR3 protein: CASSQGTANSPLHF; CDR3 DNA: TGTGCCAGCTCACAGGGGACAGCGAATTCACCCCTCCACTTT
J gene: TRBJ2-7; V gene: TRBV3-1/TRBV3-2; D gene: TRBD2; clone size: -; CDR3 protein: CASSPSGGRYEQYF; CDR3 DNA: TGTGCCAGCAGCCCTAGCGGGGGGAGGTACGAGCAGTACTTC
J gene: TRBJ1-6; V gene: TRBV4-3; D gene: -; clone size: -; CDR3 protein: CASSQERSQGNYSPLHF; CDR3 DNA: TGCGCCAGCAGCCAAGAGCGGAGCCAGGGTAATTATTCACCCCTCCACTTT
J gene: TRBJ1-2; V gene: TRBV2; D gene: -; clone size: -; CDR3 protein: CAAMGHRLYGYTF; CDR3 DNA: TGTGCCGCCATGGGGCACAGGCTCTATGGCTACACCTTC
J gene: TRBJ2-7; V gene: TRBV11-2; D gene: -; clone size: -; CDR3 protein: CASSLQTAYEQYF; CDR3 DNA: TGTGCCAGCAGCCTGCAGACTGCCTACGAGCAGTACTTC
J gene: TRBJ1-1; V gene: TRBV29-1; D gene: TRBD1; clone size: once; CDR3 protein: CSGDRAGATEAFF; CDR3 DNA: TGCAGCGGCGACAGGGCCGGCGCCACTGAAGCTTTCTTT
J gene: TRBJ1-1; V gene: TRBV30; D gene: -; clone size: -; CDR3 protein: CAWSPRMREAFF; CDR3 DNA: TGTGCCTGGAGCCCTCGTATGCGGGAAGCTTTCTTT
J gene: TRBJ2-2; V gene: TRBV27; D gene: TRBD2; clone size: medium-sized; CDR3 protein: CASTSLAGTIGELFF; CDR3 DNA: TGTGCCAGCACTTCACTAGCGGGGACCATCGGGGAGCTGTTTTTT
J gene: TRBJ1-5; V gene: TRBV28; D gene: -; clone size: -; CDR3 protein: CATNDRGQGNQPQHF; CDR3 DNA: TGTGCCACCAACGACCGGGGGCAGGGCAATCAGCCCCAGCATTTT
J gene: TRBJ2-3; V gene: TRBV27; D gene: -; clone size: -; CDR3 protein: CASSFSGGTSTDTQYF; CDR3 DNA: TGTGCCAGCAGTTTTTCGGGGGGCACGAGCACAGATACGCAGTATTTT
J gene: TRBJ1-6; V gene: TRBV5-1; D gene: -; clone size: -; CDR3 protein: CASSQDTGRDSPLHF; CDR3 DNA: TGCGCCAGCAGCCAGGACACCGGGCGAGATTCACCCCTCCACTTT
J gene: TRBJ2-3; V gene: TRBV10-3; D gene: -; clone size: -; CDR3 protein: CAISEIGTGYTDTQYF; CDR3 DNA: TGTGCCATCAGTGAAATCGGGACGGGTTACACAGATACGCAGTATTTT
J gene: TRBJ1-2; V gene: TRBV29-1; D gene: -; clone size: -; CDR3 protein: CSVGRQTYGYTF; CDR3 DNA: TGCAGCGTTGGCCGGCAGACCTATGGCTACACCTTC
J gene: TRBJ1-6; V gene: TRBV9; D gene: TRBD1; clone size: -; CDR3 protein: CASSGQGYYNSPLHF; CDR3 DNA: TGTGCCAGCAGCGGACAGGGTTACTATAATTCACCCCTCCACTTT
J gene: TRBJ2-3; V gene: TRBV3-1/TRBV3-2; D gene: TRBD2; clone size: -; CDR3 protein: CASNVAGAITDTQYF; CDR3 DNA: TGTGCCAGCAACGTAGCGGGGGCCATCACAGATACGCAGTATTTT
J gene: TRBJ1-6; V gene: TRBV2; D gene: TRBD1; clone size: -; CDR3 protein: CASSGGDRGISYNSPLHF; CDR3 DNA: TGTGCCAGCAGTGGTGGGGACAGGGGGATCTCCTATAATTCACCCCTCCACTTT
J gene: TRBJ2-1; V gene: TRBV3-1/TRBV3-2; D gene: -; clone size: -; CDR3 protein: CASSRPTRSYNEQFF; CDR3 DNA: TGTGCCAGCAGCCGACCCACTAGATCCTACAATGAGCAGTTCTTC
J gene: TRBJ2-7; V gene: TRBV5-1; D gene: TRBD2; clone size: -; CDR3 protein: CASSPRGRGGAYEQYF; CDR3 DNA: TGCGCCAGCAGCCCCCGAGGGAGGGGCGGAGCCTACGAGCAGTACTTC